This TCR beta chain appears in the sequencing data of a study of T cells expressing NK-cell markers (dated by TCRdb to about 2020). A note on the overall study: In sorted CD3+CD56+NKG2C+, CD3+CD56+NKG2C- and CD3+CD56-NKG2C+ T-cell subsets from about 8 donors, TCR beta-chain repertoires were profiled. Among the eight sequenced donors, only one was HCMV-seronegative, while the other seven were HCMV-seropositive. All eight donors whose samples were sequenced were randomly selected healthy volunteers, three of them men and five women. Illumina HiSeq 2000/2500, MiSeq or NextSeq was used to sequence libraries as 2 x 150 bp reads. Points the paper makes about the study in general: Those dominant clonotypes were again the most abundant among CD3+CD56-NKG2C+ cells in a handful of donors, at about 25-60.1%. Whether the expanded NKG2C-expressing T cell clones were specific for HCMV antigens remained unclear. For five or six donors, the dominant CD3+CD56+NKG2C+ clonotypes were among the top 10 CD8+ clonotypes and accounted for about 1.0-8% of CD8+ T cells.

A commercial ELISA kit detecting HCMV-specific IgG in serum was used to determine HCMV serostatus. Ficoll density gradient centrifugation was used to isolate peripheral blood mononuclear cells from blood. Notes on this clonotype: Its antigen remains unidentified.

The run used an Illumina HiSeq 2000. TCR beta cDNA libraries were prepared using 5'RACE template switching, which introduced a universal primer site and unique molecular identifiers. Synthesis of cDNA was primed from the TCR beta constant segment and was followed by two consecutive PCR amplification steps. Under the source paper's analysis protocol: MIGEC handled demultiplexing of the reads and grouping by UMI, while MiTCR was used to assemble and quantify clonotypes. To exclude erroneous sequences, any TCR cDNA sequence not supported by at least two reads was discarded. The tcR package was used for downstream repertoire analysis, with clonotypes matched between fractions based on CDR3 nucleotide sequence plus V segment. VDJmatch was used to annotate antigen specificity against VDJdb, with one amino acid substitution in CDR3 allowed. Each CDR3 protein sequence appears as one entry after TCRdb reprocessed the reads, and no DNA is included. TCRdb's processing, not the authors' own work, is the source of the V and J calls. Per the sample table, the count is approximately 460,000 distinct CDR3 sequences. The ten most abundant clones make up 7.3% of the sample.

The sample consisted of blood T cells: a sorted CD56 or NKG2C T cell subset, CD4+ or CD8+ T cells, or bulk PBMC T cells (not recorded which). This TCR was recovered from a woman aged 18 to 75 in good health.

The CDR3 region reads CASSSSTGGKTQYF. The V and J genes are TRBV6-5 and TRBJ2-5; TCRdb names TRBD1, which stays unverified in the absence of DNA. CDR1 is given as MNHEY and CDR2 as SVGAGI, both from the germline V gene. Counted from cysteine to phenylalanine, this CDR3 has 14 amino acids. No DNA is given.